This T cell receptor (beta chain) appears in the sequencing data of a study of shared clonotypes between healthy human individuals. Study-level background: A donor's plate count was three for CD4 naive and three for CD4 memory; CD8 naive had two and CD8 memory one. Findings of the study overall: Across a few donors, naive CD4 shared 5% to 6%, naive CD8 over 3%, memory CD4 more than 2%, memory CD8 under 0.5%. The researchers took only blood, and tissue repertoires probably look different.

Worth noting for this clone: The antigen is unknown.

CD45RO negativity and positive selection for CCR7 defined naive CD8 cells, a population that excluded terminally differentiated effector memory CD45RA+ cells. The study drew all its donors from Caucasian adults living in Nashville, Tennessee. Only in-frame clones appear in the TCRdb table, and some are missing; sequencing was by immunoSEQ multiplex PCR. The sample has hundreds of thousands of clones; 95% are singletons. The sequenced material came from naive CD8+ T cells sorted from blood. This clonotype was sampled from a woman under 40 in good health.

CDR3 sequence (DNA): TGTGCCAGCAGCCTAGACGGGACAGGGGGATTCCGGGATGGCTACACCTTC. This gives the protein CASSLDGTGGFRDGYTF. The V and J genes are TRBV7-6 and TRBJ1-2, with 11 bases fitting TRBD1. Germline trimming cut 5 bases from V and 6 bases from J; bases unmatched to any gene: 14. Looked up from germline, CDR1 is SGHVS and CDR2 is FNYEAQ. CDR3 length: 17 residues.